Each of the 27 T cell receptor beta chains below was sequenced from the same sample in a study of PD-1 blockade in classical Hodgkin lymphoma. Time point of the sample: newly diagnosed, previously untreated cHL patient sample. Purification of CD4+ T cells from thawed PBMCs was achieved by magnetic negative selection. The data were produced by immunoSEQ multiplex PCR, yet TCRdb's version contains in-frame clones alone and is incomplete. The sample records about 30,000 clones, about 87% being singletons. The source material was CD4+ T cells from blood. The receptors derive from a human donor with classical Hodgkin lymphoma.

The rearrangement uses TRBV28 and TRBJ1-2; a possible D gene is TRBD1 (5 bases). This CDR3 is built from 11 residues. Germline CDR1 is MDHEN and CDR2 is SYDVKM. The CDR3 region has the DNA TGTGCGACCGGGGCTACCTATGGCTACACCTTC. Its translation is CATGATYGYTF.

This rearrangement joins TRBV9 to TRBJ2-2, with TRBD1 matching over 7 bases. CDR3 length: 13 amino acids. The ends lost 1 base at V and 8 bases at J; junction bases unmatched: 2. Germline V CDR1 and CDR2: SGDLS, YYNGEE. The CDR3 sequence: CASSVRDSGELFF. CDR3 bases: TGTGCCAGCAGCGTACGGGACAGTGGGGAGCTGTTTTTT.

The chain's CDR3 is CASSSPGLAAIEQYF. For the CDR3, the DNA is TGTGCCAGCAGCTCGCCGGGACTAGCGGCTATCGAGCAGTACTTC. V is TRBV11-1 and J is TRBJ2-7; the match to TRBD2 covers 11 bases. Per germline, CDR1 SGHAT and CDR2 FQDESV (reference sequence). The CDR3 is 15 residues long. The V and J ends lost 4 bases and 6 bases, in that order; junction bases with no gene match: 8. The full variable domain, its missing parts supplied by reference TRBV11-1 and TRBJ2-7, is EAEVAQSPRYKITEKSQAVAFWCDPISGHATLYWYRQILGQGPELLVQFQDESVVDDSQLPKDRFSAERLKGVDSTLKIQPAELGDSAMYLCASSSPGLAAIEQYFGPGTRLTVT.

In the case of this clone: The junction and the germline gene differ at one end; a read error may be behind it. This chain links TRBV7-7 with TRBJ2-1; D possibly corresponds to TRBD1 (5 bases). Germline V gene data show CDR1 as SSHAT and CDR2 as FNYEAQ (reference sequence). The CDR3 consists of 14 residues. The CDR3 spells CASSFRQGDNEQFF. DNA of the CDR3: TGTGCTAGCAGCTTTAGGCAGGGTGACAATGAGCAGTTCTTC. The full variable domain, completed using reference TRBV7-7 and TRBJ2-1, is GAGVSQSPRYKVTKRGQDVTLRCDPISSHATLYWYQQALGQGPEFLTYFNYEAQPDKSGLPSDRFSAERPEGSISTLTIQRTEQRDSAMYRCASSFRQGDNEQFFGPGTRLTVL.

V and J are TRBV6-5 and TRBJ2-7, with a tentative D call TRBD1 (5 bases). The V gene lost 5 bases and the J gene lost 1 base, with 9 bases spanning the gap. The CDR3 runs to 13 residues. Per germline, CDR1 MNHEY and CDR2 SVGAGI. The CDR3 coding sequence is TGTGCCAGCAGTAGGGGCAGGTCCTACGAGCAGTACTTC. This sequence encodes CASSRGRSYEQYF.

The V call is TRBV27, the J call TRBJ2-7, with D unresolved. The CDR3 length is 14 residues. In germline, CDR1 is MNHEY, CDR2 SMNVEV (reference sequence). Trimming left V 2 bases short and J 6 bases short, with 14 bases between. CDR3 residues: CASSLQPGSFEQYF. The CDR3 DNA reads as TGTGCCAGCAGTTTACAGCCGGGTTCGTTCGAGCAGTACTTC.

The chain uses TRBV10-1 and TRBJ2-3; D remains unclear. CDR1 is WNHNN, CDR2 SYGVQD, per germline (reference sequence). V was trimmed by 3 bases and J by 5 bases, leaving 12 bases between them. The CDR3 length is 14 residues. CDR3 amino acids: CASSETFRRDTQYF. In DNA, the CDR3 is TGCGCCAGCAGTGAAACATTTCGGCGAGATACGCAGTATTTT.

The chain has TRBV10-3 and TRBJ1-2; a possible D gene is TRBD1 (5 bases). This CDR3 contains 15 residues. Germline V gene lookup returns CDR1 ENHRY and CDR2 SYGVKD. V lost 10 bases and J lost 4, with 22 bases in between. The CDR3 loop reads CATAGAAGGIYGYTF. CDR3 nucleotides: TGTGCCACAGCGGGCGCGGCGGGGGGGATCTATGGCTACACCTTC.

V is TRBV10-2 and J is TRBJ2-2; D ambiguous. CDR1 and CDR2 from the germline V gene are WSHSY and SAAADI. V shed 3 bases and J shed 6 bases, with 2 bases lying between them. This CDR3 is 11 amino acids long. The CDR3 sequence is CASSDPGELFF. The CDR3, as DNA: TGCGCCAGCAGTGATCCCGGGGAGCTGTTTTTT.

V gene TRBV7-3 combines with J gene TRBJ2-3, with 7 nucleotides matching TRBD1. The germline gives CDR1 SGHTA, CDR2 FQGTGA. The length of the CDR3 is 16 residues. The J segment lost 2 bases and the V segment lost 8 bases, leaving 13 bases of the junction unmatched. The CDR3: CASLPPGQIITDTQYF. CDR3 coding DNA: TGTGCCAGCCTTCCCCCGGGACAGATTATCACAGATACGCAGTATTTT.

V and J are TRBV7-9 and TRBJ2-4; 8 bases agree with TRBD1. The V and J ends lost 10 bases and 7 bases, in that order; junction bases with no gene match: 9. CDR1 SEHNR and CDR2 FQNEAQ come from the germline V gene (reference sequence). CDR3 length equals 13 residues. Here the CDR3 DNA reads TGTGCCATCCAGGGGGCCGGAAGGAACATTCAGTACTTC. This sequence encodes CAIQGAGRNIQYF.

The chain employs TRBV11-2 and TRBJ1-1; D unresolved. The CDR3 is 12 residues long. V was cut by 2 bases and J by 4 bases, with 5 bases left in between. CDR1 and CDR2 from the germline V gene are SGHAT and FQNNGV. CDR3 amino acids: CASSLTVTEAFF. For the CDR3, the DNA is TGTGCCAGCAGCTTAACCGTCACTGAAGCTTTCTTT.

The chain is built from TRBV15 and TRBJ1-4, with 8 bases lining up with TRBD1. V trimming: 5 bases; J trimming: 10 bases; junction bases outside the gene matches: 15. This CDR3 has 16 amino acids. The germline V gene has CDR1 LNHNV and CDR2 YYDKDF (reference sequence). The CDR3 DNA follows: TGTGCCACCAGCGGCAAACTCAGGGGGCTTGCGAGAAAACTGTTTTTT. The encoded protein is CATSGKLRGLARKLFF.

J is TRBJ2-5 and V is TRBV28; either TRBD1 or TRBD2 may fit D (5 bases each). The germline CDR1 and CDR2 sequences are MDHEN and SYDVKM. The CDR3 has 12 amino acids. The V end lost 5 bases, the J end lost 5 bases, and 9 bases lay between the germline ends. In nucleotides, the CDR3 is TGTGCCAGCAGTCAGGGCGGGGAGACCCAGTACTTC. Its translation: CASSQGGETQYF.

This chain connects TRBV7-9 to TRBJ2-2; 9 bases line up with TRBD1. Trimming cost V 5 bases and J 5 bases; bases outside gene matches: 6. Germline V CDR1 and CDR2: SEHNR, FQNEAQ (reference sequence). The CDR3 extends over 15 amino acids. CDR3: CASSPPGTGTGELFF. CDR3 nucleotides: TGTGCCAGCAGCCCCCCCGGGACAGGGACCGGGGAGCTGTTTTTT.

The V gene is TRBV7-3, the J gene TRBJ2-1; D unresolved. V gave up 5 bases and J gave up 10 bases, with 15 bases separating them. Per the germline V gene, CDR1 is SGHTA and CDR2 is FQGTGA. The CDR3 is made up of 13 amino acids. CDR3 protein: CASSLRAKKEQFF. Written as DNA, the CDR3 is TGTGCCAGCAGCCTAAGGGCCAAAAAAGAGCAGTTCTTC. Complete variable domain (other parts from reference TRBV7-3 and TRBJ2-1): GAGVSQTPSNKVTEKGKYVELRCDPISGHTALYWYRQSLGQGPEFLIYFQGTGAADDSGLPNDRFFAVRPEGSVSTLKIQRTERGDSAVYLCASSLRAKKEQFFGPGTRLTVL.

The rearrangement links TRBV10-3 to TRBJ1-2; 9 bases are a match to TRBD1. The CDR3 loop spans 13 amino acids. V lost 7 bases, J lost 8 bases, and 8 bases stayed unmatched. From germline, CDR1 is ENHRY and CDR2 SYGVKD. The CDR3 region is CAITGGQGWGYTF. CDR3 nucleotides: TGTGCCATCACTGGGGGACAGGGATGGGGCTACACCTTC.

The chain combines TRBV28 with TRBJ1-1; perhaps TRBD1 as D (6 bases). Trimming shortened V by 3 bases and J by 0 bases, and 8 bases separated the two germline ends. Germline CDR1 and CDR2: MDHEN and SYDVKM. The CDR3 loop spans 14 amino acids. The CDR3 sequence is CASSFQGMNTEAFF. In DNA form, the CDR3 reads TGTGCCAGCAGTTTCCAGGGGATGAACACTGAAGCTTTCTTT.

J is TRBJ2-1 and V is TRBV4-1; 8 bases fit TRBD2. CDR3 length: 14 residues. Germline-derived CDR1 and CDR2 are MGHRA and YSYEKL. V dropped 1 base and J dropped 15; count of bases not matched to a gene: 11. For the CDR3, the DNA is TGCGCCAGCAGCCAAGGCGTGCCGAGCGGGAGCGCGTTCTTC. This translates into CASSQGVPSGSAFF.

The J gene is TRBJ2-5, the V gene TRBV15, with D hard to call. Near its end, the DNA agrees better with TRBJ2-7, so the J call may be wrong. The germline CDR1 and CDR2 sequences are LNHNV and YYDKDF (reference sequence). This CDR3 has 14 amino acids. CDR3 region: CATSIAYTSHEQYF. The CDR3 DNA reads TGTGCCACCAGCATCGCGTACACGAGCCACGAGCAGTACTTC.

The rearrangement links TRBV6-5 to TRBJ2-1; D ambiguous. Trimming took off 5 bases at V and 5 bases at J, with 4 bases between the two ends. Germline values: CDR1 MNHEY, CDR2 SVGAGI. The CDR3 runs to 11 residues. The chain's CDR3 is CASSNHNEQFF. In DNA form, the CDR3 reads TGTGCCAGCAGTAACCACAATGAGCAGTTCTTC.

The chain recombines TRBV5-1 with TRBJ2-3; D unclear. Per germline, CDR1 SGHRS and CDR2 YFSETQ. The CDR3 is made up of 12 amino acids. The ends were cut back, 3 bases at V and 7 bases at J, with 9 bases in the middle. The CDR3 DNA sequence: TGCGCCAGCAGCTCAGAAGGATATACGCAGTATTTT. It specifies CASSSEGYTQYF.

The chain is built from TRBV7-6 and TRBJ2-5; D is undetermined. Germline V gives CDR1 SGHVS, CDR2 FNYEAQ. The ends were cut back, 8 bases at V and 5 bases at J, with 12 bases in the middle. The CDR3 has 12 residues. This CDR3 reads CASGDRTETQYF. CDR3 nucleotides: TGTGCCAGCGGTGATAGGACGGAGACCCAGTACTTC.

V usage is TRBV5-4 and J usage is TRBJ2-2; D unclear. CDR1 SGHNT and CDR2 YYREEE come from the germline V gene (reference sequence). V was pared by 0 bases and J by 3 bases, with 9 bases between. CDR3 length equals 15 residues. The CDR3 coding sequence is TGTGCCAGCAGCTTGGCCGGTGGGTACACCGGGGAGCTGTTTTTT. Its translation is CASSLAGGYTGELFF.

This rearrangement joins TRBV29-1 to TRBJ1-1; 7 bases match TRBD1. The CDR3 is 15 amino acids. Germline V CDR1 and CDR2: SQVTM, ANQGSEA. The V gene end was trimmed by 4 bases and the J gene end by 0 bases; junction bases not matched to a gene: 8. CDR3 in amino acids: CSVVGQVLMNTEAFF. Here the CDR3 DNA reads TGCAGCGTTGTTGGACAGGTTCTAATGAACACTGAAGCTTTCTTT.

This chain connects TRBV6-6 to TRBJ1-2; D might be TRBD1 (6 bases). Germline CDR1 is MNHNY and CDR2 is SVGAGI (reference sequence). The CDR3 is 14 residues long. Between the trimmed V and J ends, which lost 10 bases and 3 bases, there was a span of 18 bases. For the CDR3, the DNA is TGTGCCACCTGGCTGGGCCAGGGGCACTATGGCTACACCTTC. Translating gives CATWLGQGHYGYTF.

The chain uses TRBV30 and TRBJ1-3; D may be TRBD1 (6 bases). The V end lost 0 bases, the J end lost 1 base, and 7 bases lay between the germline ends. Per germline, CDR1 GTSNPN and CDR2 SVGIG (reference sequence). The CDR3 runs 14 residues. The CDR3 loop reads CAWSVGGSGNTIYF. CDR3 nucleotides: TGTGCCTGGAGTGTAGGGGGTTCTGGAAACACCATATATTTT.